This record looks at one T cell receptor (beta chain) sequence and its context. This entry belongs to a study of shared clonotypes between healthy human individuals. Study overall: Aged between 18 and 49, the donors were a couple of women and three men.

Trimming took 2 bases from V and 12 from J; bases not matched to a gene: 9. This CDR3 has 15 amino acids. CDR1 is SGHDT, CDR2 YYEEEE, per germline. Healthy HIV-negative adults without recent acute infections or vaccinations served as donors. CD4+ cells yielded CD45RA+ naive and CD45RA-negative memory subsets. Each replicate PCR on the sorted subsets used 200 to 250 ng DNA (around 30,000 T cell genomes). TCRdb keeps only in-frame clones here, not all; method: immunoSEQ multiplex PCR. The sample shows some 2 million clones, 95% of them seen only once. Specimen: naive CD4+ T cells sorted from blood. Stated subset: CD45RA+ positively selected. The receptor was isolated from a man aged 18 to 29 in good health. This chain links TRBV5-6 with TRBJ2-1; 12 bases line up with TRBD1. The CDR3 protein is CASSFRDRGRFGQFF. The CDR3 DNA sequence: TGTGCCAGCAGCTTTCGGGACAGGGGGCGGTTCGGGCAGTTCTTC.